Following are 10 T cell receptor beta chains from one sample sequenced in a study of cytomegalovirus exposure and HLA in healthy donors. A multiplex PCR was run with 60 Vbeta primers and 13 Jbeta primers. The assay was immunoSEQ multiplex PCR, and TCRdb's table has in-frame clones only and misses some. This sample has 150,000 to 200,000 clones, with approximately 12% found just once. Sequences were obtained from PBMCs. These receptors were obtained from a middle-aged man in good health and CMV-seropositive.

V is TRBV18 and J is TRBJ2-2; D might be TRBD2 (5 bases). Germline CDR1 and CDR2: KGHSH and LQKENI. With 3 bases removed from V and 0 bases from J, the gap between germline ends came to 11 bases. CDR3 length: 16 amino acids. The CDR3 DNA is TGTGCCAGCTCACCGCGGGTCGGAACGAACACCGGGGAGCTGTTTTTT. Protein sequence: CASSPRVGTNTGELFF.

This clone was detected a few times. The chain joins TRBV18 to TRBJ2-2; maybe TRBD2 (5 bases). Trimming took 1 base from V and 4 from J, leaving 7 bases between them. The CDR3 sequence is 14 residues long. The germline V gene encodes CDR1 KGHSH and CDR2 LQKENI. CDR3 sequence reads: CASSPQRGTGELFF. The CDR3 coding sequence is TGTGCCAGCTCACCACAACGGGGCACCGGGGAGCTGTTTTTT.

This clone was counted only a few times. The CDR3 sequence: CASSQEEGLIYGYTF. CDR3 DNA: TGCGCCAGCAGCCAAGAGGAGGGTCTAATCTATGGCTACACCTTC. This chain uses TRBV4-1 with TRBJ1-2, with D hard to call. Germline values: CDR1 MGHRA, CDR2 YSYEKL. With 0 bases removed from V and 4 bases from J, the gap between germline ends came to 12 bases. The CDR3 is made up of 15 amino acids.

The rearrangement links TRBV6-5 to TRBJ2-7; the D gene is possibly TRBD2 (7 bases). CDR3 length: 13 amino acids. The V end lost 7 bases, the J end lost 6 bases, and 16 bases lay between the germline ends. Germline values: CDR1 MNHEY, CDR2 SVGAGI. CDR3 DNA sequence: TGTGCCAGCATTCCTAGGGGGGGAGGCGAGCAGTACTTC. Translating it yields CASIPRGGGEQYF.

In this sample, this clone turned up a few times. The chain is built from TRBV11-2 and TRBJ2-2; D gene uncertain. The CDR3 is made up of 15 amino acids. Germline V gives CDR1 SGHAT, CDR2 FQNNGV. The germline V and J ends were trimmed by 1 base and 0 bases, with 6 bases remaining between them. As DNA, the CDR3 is TGTGCCAGCAGCTTAGTGGCAGCGAACACCGGGGAGCTGTTTTTT. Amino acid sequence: CASSLVAANTGELFF.

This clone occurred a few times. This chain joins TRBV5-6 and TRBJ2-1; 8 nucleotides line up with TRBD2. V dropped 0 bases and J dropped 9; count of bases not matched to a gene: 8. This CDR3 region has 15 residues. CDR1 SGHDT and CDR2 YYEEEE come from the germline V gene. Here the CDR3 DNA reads TGTGCCAGCAGCTTGGAAGGGGCGGGGGGAGGTGAGCAGTTCTTC. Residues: CASSLEGAGGGEQFF.

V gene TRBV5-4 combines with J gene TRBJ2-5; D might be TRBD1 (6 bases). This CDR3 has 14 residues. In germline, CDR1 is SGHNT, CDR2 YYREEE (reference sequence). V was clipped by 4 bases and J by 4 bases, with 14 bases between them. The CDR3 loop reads CASSTSQGRETQYF. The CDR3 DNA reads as TGTGCCAGCAGCACCTCTCAGGGGCGAGAGACCCAGTACTTC.

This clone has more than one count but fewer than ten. The DNA of the CDR3 is TGTGCCTGGAGTGGCGGAAGCTATGGCTACACCTTC. Residues: CAWSGGSYGYTF. The chain links TRBV30 to TRBJ1-2; D not certain. This CDR3 spans 12 amino acids. The ends were cut back, 1 base at V and 4 bases at J, with 7 bases in the middle. The germline V gene has CDR1 GTSNPN and CDR2 SVGIG (reference sequence).

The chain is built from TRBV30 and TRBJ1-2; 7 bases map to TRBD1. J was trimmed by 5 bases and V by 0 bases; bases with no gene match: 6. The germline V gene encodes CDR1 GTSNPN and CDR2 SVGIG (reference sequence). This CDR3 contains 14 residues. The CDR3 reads CAWSVLGGKYGYTF. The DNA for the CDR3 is TGTGCCTGGAGTGTACTAGGGGGCAAGTATGGCTACACCTTC.

CDR3 in amino acids: CASSPDTWSSYEQYV. Written as DNA, the CDR3 is TGTGCCAGCAGCCCGGACACATGGAGCTCCTACGAGCAGTACGTC. This rearrangement joins TRBV2 to TRBJ2-7, with a tentative D call TRBD1 (5 bases). This CDR3 has 15 amino acids. Germline V CDR1 and CDR2: SNHLY, FYNNEI. Trimming pared 6 bases from V and 0 bases from J, leaving 15 bases between.